Listed here are 32 T cell receptor beta chains from one sample, sequenced in a study of T-cell reconstitution after alpha-beta-depleted transplantation in children. For TCRbeta, the library was prepared with unique molecular identifiers. TCRdb reprocessed the PCR reads with MiXCR, giving one entry per CDR3 protein. Of about 200,000 distinct CDR3 sequences in the sample, under 8.5% were seen once. The sample in question was PBMCs, mostly from graft donor cells, obtained 360 days after TCRalphabeta/CD19-depleted stem cell transplant. The receptor source for this set is a male patient under 10 years old who had a stem cell transplant for acute myeloid leukemia, so the T cells may come from the graft donor.

The chain is built from TRBV25-1 and TRBJ1-4, with D possibly being TRBD1 (6 bases). This CDR3 has 17 residues. Germline V gives CDR1 MGHDK, CDR2 SYGVNS. The V end was cut by 4 bases, the J end by 0 bases, with 15 bases between. This chain's CDR3 is CASSAHGGRATNEKLFF. The CDR3 bases are TGTGCCAGCAGTGCCCATGGGGGGCGAGCAACTAATGAAAAACTGTTTTTT.

In its sample, this clonotype was seen a few times. At one boundary the junction diverges from the germline segment, which might be a read error. For the CDR3, the DNA is TGCAGCGTTGAAGGGCCGGTGGGGCCCCACAGTTGGTTC. It encodes CSVEGPVGPHSWF. V and J are TRBV29-1 and TRBJ2-1; tentatively, D is TRBD1 (5 bases). The CDR3 consists of 13 residues. Per the germline V gene, CDR1 is SQVTM and CDR2 is ANQGSEA.

This clonotype was picked up a small number of times. The V call is TRBV5-8, the J call TRBJ2-7, with TRBD1 matching over 8 bases. The CDR3 is made up of 14 amino acids. CDR1 and CDR2 from the germline V gene are SGHTS and YDEGEE. Unmatched junction bases numbered 3, after V lost 2 bases and J lost 2 bases. The CDR3, as DNA: TGTGCCAGCAGCTTTCGGACAGGGCCCTACGAGCAGTACTTC. Protein product: CASSFRTGPYEQYF.

There are many counts of this clonotype. This chain links TRBV5-4 with TRBJ2-3, with D unclear. Germline CDR1 is SGHNT and CDR2 is YYREEE (reference sequence). This CDR3 has 13 amino acids. Trimming removed 1 base from V and 2 bases from J, with 5 bases in between. The CDR3 spells CASSLTATDTQYF. The CDR3 bases are TGTGCCAGCAGCTTGACAGCCACAGATACGCAGTATTTT.

This clonotype came up a few times. This chain uses TRBV20-1 with TRBJ2-1; 12 bases map to TRBD2. After removal of 3 bases from V and 8 bases from J, the junction contained 5 bases not matched to a gene. The CDR3 loop spans 14 amino acids. Germline-derived CDR1 and CDR2 are DFQATT and SNEGSKA (reference sequence). The CDR3 sequence is CSASASGRADEQFF. CDR3 bases: TGCAGTGCTAGTGCTAGCGGGAGGGCCGATGAGCAGTTCTTC.

This clonotype was detected many times. The V call is TRBV9, the J call TRBJ2-5, with D possibly being TRBD2 (5 bases). V was pared by 0 bases and J by 4 bases, with 13 bases between. Germline V CDR1 and CDR2: SGDLS, YYNGEE. The CDR3 runs 15 residues. The CDR3 coding sequence is TGTGCCAGCAGCGTAGGAGGGAGCGACGCAGAGACCCAGTACTTC. Translating it yields CASSVGGSDAETQYF.

The CDR3 here is CASSDRDRGTNEQFF. The CDR3 nucleotides are TGCGCCAGCAGCGACCGGGACAGGGGAACCAATGAGCAGTTCTTC. This chain joins TRBV5-1 and TRBJ2-1, with 10 bases identical to TRBD1. CDR3 size: 15 residues. Germline V gene sequence: CDR1 SGHRS, CDR2 YFSETQ. V was clipped by 4 bases and J by 6 bases; unmatched bases: 7.

This clonotype was counted only a few times. The gene calls are TRBV4-3 and TRBJ2-1; no definite D call. V was trimmed by 6 bases and J by 0 bases, leaving 15 bases between them. This CDR3 spans 16 amino acids. Per germline, CDR1 LGHNA and CDR2 YSLEER. CDR3 DNA: TGCGCCAGCAGGCCCGAATTCAGCCGCTCCTACAATGAGCAGTTCTTC. Amino acid sequence: CASRPEFSRSYNEQFF.

The table lists this clonotype with many counts. This chain joins TRBV29-1 and TRBJ2-2; 9 bases match TRBD2. This CDR3 has 15 amino acids. The ends lost 1 base at V and 8 bases at J; junction bases unmatched: 8. The germline V gene has CDR1 SQVTM and CDR2 ANQGSEA. As DNA, the CDR3 is TGCAGCGTTGAAGTCCGTAGCGGGAGCCCAGGGGAGCTGTTTTTT. It specifies CSVEVRSGSPGELFF.

This clonotype was seen a handful of times. J is TRBJ1-1 and V is TRBV9; D unclear. Germline V gene data show CDR1 as SGDLS and CDR2 as YYNGEE. The length of the CDR3 is 15 residues. Trimming took 0 bases from V and 2 from J, leaving 11 bases between them. CDR3 sequence (DNA): TGTGCCAGCAGCGTAGACAGTCTTCAAAACACTGAAGCTTTCTTT. Translating it yields CASSVDSLQNTEAFF. Combining the CDR3 with reference TRBV9 and TRBJ1-1 gives the whole variable domain DSGVTQTPKHLITATGQRVTLRCSPRSGDLSVYWYQQSLDQGLQFLIQYYNGEERAKGNILERFSAQQFPDLHSELNLSSLELGDSALYFCASSVDSLQNTEAFFGQGTRLTVV.

J is TRBJ2-1 and V is TRBV5-6; 14 nucleotides line up with TRBD2. V was pared by 2 bases and J by 0 bases, with 7 bases of the junction left unmatched. Germline CDR1 SGHDT, CDR2 YYEEEE. This CDR3 is built from 19 residues. DNA of the CDR3: TGTGCCAGCAGCTTAGGACTAGCGGGGGGACGGAGCTCCTACAATGAGCAGTTCTTC. It yields the protein CASSLGLAGGRSSYNEQFF.

The rearrangement joins TRBV20-1 to TRBJ2-3; D not resolved. The CDR3 has 10 residues. V lost 2 bases to trimming and J lost 7 bases, with 4 bases between them. Germline assignment: CDR1 DFQATT and CDR2 SNEGSKA (reference sequence). The CDR3 is CSARPYTQYF. The CDR3 DNA reads as TGCAGTGCTAGACCGTATACGCAGTATTTT.

This clonotype was seen many times. The chain has TRBV4-1 and TRBJ2-1, with 8 bases matching TRBD1. V trimming: 2 bases; J trimming: 5 bases; junction bases outside the gene matches: 8. The germline gives CDR1 MGHRA, CDR2 YSYEKL. The CDR3 runs to 16 residues. The CDR3 loop reads CASSQPRTGRNNEQFF. DNA for the CDR3: TGCGCCAGCAGCCAACCTCGGACAGGGAGAAACAATGAGCAGTTCTTC.

This rearrangement joins TRBV15 to TRBJ2-5; D uncertain. The CDR3 sequence is 14 residues long. The germline CDR1 and CDR2 sequences are LNHNV and YYDKDF (reference sequence). V was clipped by 3 bases and J by 1 base, with 9 bases between them. The chain's CDR3 is CATSSTRGQETQYF. The CDR3 nucleotides are TGTGCCACCAGCAGTACCCGCGGCCAAGAGACCCAGTACTTC.

This clonotype was seen ten or more times. The chain is built from TRBV2 and TRBJ1-5; D is perhaps TRBD1 (5 bases). V was shortened by 8 bases and J by 7 bases, with 12 bases between the two germline ends. The CDR3 length is 12 residues. Germline CDR1 SNHLY, CDR2 FYNNEI. The CDR3 is CASGDSKQPQHF. The CDR3 DNA is TGTGCCAGCGGAGACAGTAAGCAGCCCCAGCATTTT.

The table lists this clonotype with a few counts. The gene calls are TRBV7-6 and TRBJ2-1; 9 positions match TRBD2. The V and J ends lost 1 base and 9 bases, in that order; junction bases with no gene match: 7. CDR1 and CDR2 (germline): SGHVS, FNYEAQ. CDR3 length equals 15 residues. CDR3 residues: CASSLEGGLAGEQFF. Written as DNA, the CDR3 is TGTGCCAGCAGCTTAGAAGGGGGACTAGCCGGTGAGCAGTTCTTC.

This clonotype appeared a few times. The rearrangement uses TRBV2 and TRBJ2-5, with D possibly being TRBD2 (5 bases). CDR1 and CDR2 (germline): SNHLY, FYNNEI. The CDR3 contains 13 residues. The V and J ends lost 6 bases and 5 bases respectively, with 13 bases between them. This CDR3 is CASSRSPGETQYF. The CDR3 nucleotides read TGTGCCAGCAGCCGTAGCCCGGGGGAGACCCAGTACTTC.

This clonotype was seen a handful of times. The chain is built from TRBV20-1 and TRBJ1-1; a possible D gene is TRBD1 (5 bases). The CDR3 is 15 amino acids. V was clipped by 5 bases and J by 3 bases, with 19 bases between them. Germline lookup yields CDR1 DFQATT and CDR2 SNEGSKA (reference sequence). CDR3 sequence (DNA): TGCAGTGCTGGAGCCCCTACAGGAGGGGACACTGAAGCTTTCTTT. Its protein is CSAGAPTGGDTEAFF.

This clonotype was seen a handful of times. The V call is TRBV20-1, the J call TRBJ2-1; 11 bases agree with TRBD2. The CDR3 has 17 amino acids. With V trimmed by 1 base and J by 0 bases, 5 bases remained unmatched. The germline gives CDR1 DFQATT, CDR2 SNEGSKA (reference sequence). Written as DNA, the CDR3 is TGCAGTGCTAGAGGGGGGACTAGCGGAAGCTCCTACAATGAGCAGTTCTTC. Amino acid sequence: CSARGGTSGSSYNEQFF.

This clonotype was recorded a few times. The chain couples TRBV4-2 to TRBJ2-5; the D gene is possibly TRBD1 (6 bases). V dropped 4 bases and J dropped 5 bases, with 20 bases sitting between them. CDR1 LGHNA and CDR2 YNFKEQ come from the germline V gene. This CDR3 spans 16 amino acids. The CDR3 DNA follows: TGTGCCAGCAGCCGCCTCCCCGCAGGGGAAGGGGAGACCCAGTACTTC. Translating it yields CASSRLPAGEGETQYF.

This clonotype was observed many times. The chain uses TRBV5-1 and TRBJ2-4; D unclear. V was clipped by 0 bases and J by 0 bases, with 7 bases between them. The CDR3 runs 15 residues. Germline CDR1 reads SGHRS; CDR2 reads YFSETQ. In DNA, the CDR3 is TGCGCCAGCAGCTTGGGGCAGGTAGCCAAAAACATTCAGTACTTC. Protein: CASSLGQVAKNIQYF.

This chain connects TRBV28 to TRBJ2-2; the match to TRBD2 covers 10 bases. This CDR3 has 17 amino acids. Germline-derived CDR1 and CDR2 are MDHEN and SYDVKM. Trimming removed 4 bases from V and 6 bases from J; junction bases left unmatched: 11. Here the CDR3 reads CASSYITLAGYAGELFF. The DNA of the CDR3 is TGTGCCAGCAGTTACATCACACTAGCGGGATATGCCGGGGAGCTGTTTTTT.

The V gene is TRBV7-2, the J gene TRBJ1-2; D unclear. Germline V gene lookup returns CDR1 SGHTA and CDR2 FQGNSA. Trimming left V 5 bases short and J 4 bases short, with 11 bases between. The CDR3 extends over 13 amino acids. In nucleotides, the CDR3 is TGTGCCAGCAGCAATACTTGGGGCTATGGCTACACCTTC. It yields the protein CASSNTWGYGYTF.

The rearrangement links TRBV7-9 to TRBJ2-5; 11 bases map to TRBD2. CDR1 is SEHNR, CDR2 FQNEAQ, per germline (reference sequence). This CDR3 has 15 residues. V shed 6 bases, J shed 5 bases, and the junction held 8 bases outside the gene matches. CDR3 region: CASRDTSGGYETQYF. Here the CDR3 DNA reads TGTGCCAGCAGGGATACTAGCGGGGGATATGAGACCCAGTACTTC.

The chain is built from TRBV4-2 and TRBJ2-3; D gene unclear. Germline lookup yields CDR1 LGHNA and CDR2 YNFKEQ. The CDR3 has 16 amino acids. Trimming shortened V by 1 base and J by 5 bases, and 16 bases separated the two germline ends. Here the CDR3 reads CASSQVAHVQKDTQYF. DNA for the CDR3: TGTGCCAGCAGCCAAGTGGCTCACGTCCAAAAAGATACGCAGTATTTT.

The rearrangement joins TRBV2 to TRBJ2-1; D call uncertain. V lost 3 bases to trimming and J lost 4 bases, with 13 bases between them. The CDR3 is 15 amino acids. CDR1 is SNHLY, CDR2 FYNNEI, per germline. CDR3 amino acids: CASSESRVGYNEQFF. Written as DNA, the CDR3 is TGTGCCAGCAGTGAGTCCCGAGTTGGTTACAATGAGCAGTTCTTC. Full variable domain (rest looked up from reference TRBV2 and TRBJ2-1): EPEVTQTPSHQVTQMGQEVILRCVPISNHLYFYWYRQILGQKVEFLVSFYNNEISEKSEIFDDQFSVERPDGSNFTLKIRSTKLEDSAMYFCASSESRVGYNEQFFGPGTRLTVL.

This clonotype was seen a handful of times. The chain is built from TRBV13 and TRBJ2-7; 9 nucleotides line up with TRBD2. V lost 1 base and J lost 1; bases outside the gene matches: 5. There are 16 residues in the CDR3. Germline values: CDR1 PRHDT, CDR2 FYEKMQ (reference sequence). CDR3 nucleotide sequence: TGTGCCAGCAGCTTAGAAGTGGCGGGAGGGTCCTACGAGCAGTACTTC. It translates to CASSLEVAGGSYEQYF.

This clonotype was recorded at least ten times. The V gene is TRBV9, the J gene TRBJ1-6; possibly TRBD1 for D (5 bases). CDR1 SGDLS and CDR2 YYNGEE come from the germline V gene. The V end was cut by 0 bases, the J end by 8 bases, with 12 bases between. The CDR3 extends over 15 amino acids. CDR3 protein: CASSVEGDVDSPLHF. In DNA form, the CDR3 reads TGTGCCAGCAGCGTAGAAGGGGACGTGGATTCACCCCTCCACTTT.

This clonotype has more than one count but fewer than ten. The chain combines TRBV7-9 with TRBJ2-2; no definite D call. Trimming left V 6 bases short and J 3 bases short, with 8 bases between. Looked up from germline, CDR1 is SEHNR and CDR2 is FQNEAQ (reference sequence). The CDR3 contains 13 residues. The CDR3 region has the DNA TGTGCCAGCAGATTACAGTACACCGGGGAGCTGTTTTTT. Protein product: CASRLQYTGELFF.

The chain employs TRBV18 and TRBJ2-6, with D unresolved. This CDR3 is 15 amino acids long. The germline V gene encodes CDR1 KGHSH and CDR2 LQKENI. V was shortened by 6 bases and J by 0 bases, with 9 bases between the two germline ends. CDR3 sequence: CASSLSYSGANVLTF. CDR3 nucleotides: TGTGCCAGCTCCCTCTCCTACTCTGGGGCCAACGTCCTGACTTTC.

About this clonotype itself: Sequence at one end of the junction differs from germline and may be a read error. The rearrangement joins TRBV7-7 to TRBJ2-3; TRBD2 matches at 8 bases. The CDR3 extends over 16 amino acids. Germline V gives CDR1 SSHAT, CDR2 FNYEAQ (reference sequence). In nucleotides, the CDR3 is TGTGCTAGCAGCCCTACGGGAGCGGGAGGCACAGATACGCAGTATTTT. Translating it yields CASSPTGAGGTDTQYF.

J is TRBJ2-5 and V is TRBV13; D might be TRBD1 (6 bases). CDR3 length: 15 residues. Trimming stripped 1 base from V and 4 bases from J, with 13 bases between. The V gene's germline CDR1 is PRHDT and CDR2 FYEKMQ (reference sequence). The CDR3 DNA reads as TGTGCCAGCAGCTTAGCAGGGGATATCCGAGAGACCCAGTACTTC. It encodes CASSLAGDIRETQYF.